What follows describes a single T cell receptor beta chain. This clone was counted between two and nine times. Its antigen remains undetermined. No much larger clone is present one base from it, and per-base qualities are unavailable. The data originate from a study of shared clonotypes between healthy human individuals (dated by TCRdb to about 2020). Regarding the study in general: The cohort comprised two women and three men aged 18 to 49 years. Between about 0.9 and 8.9 billion PBMCs per donor were obtained by leukapheresis. For each donor, CD4 naive and CD4 memory were each given three plates, CD8 naive was given two plates, and CD8 memory was given one plate. To estimate repertoire size and how much clonotypes are shared between individuals, the study performed deep sequencing of blood TCR repertoires from about five healthy adults. To increase sequencing depth and limit assay-specific biases, different laboratories used diverse techniques to prepare libraries and sequence TCR repertoires.

Results and caveats for the whole study, not just this receptor: Estimated clonotype richness was generally larger for naive than for memory subsets. Clonotypes shared by all four sorted-subset donors showed higher generation probabilities than non-shared clonotypes. Sampling was restricted to blood, and TCR repertoires in tissue are likely to differ from TCR repertoires in blood. Rarefaction of sorted-subset datasets indicated incomplete sequencing despite the large sequencing depth. Pairwise subsampling indicated that sequencing depth was expected to affect the degree of clonotype sharing among donors. Because the study included only a small number of donors, the genetic and exposure-history diversity represented was limited. When a handful of donors were compared, the shared fraction of clonotypes was around 4.6% for naive CD4, approximately 3.5% for naive CD8, more than 2% for memory CD4, and under 0.5% for memory CD8.

The donors were healthy, HIV-negative adults with no recently reported acute infections or vaccinations. Every donor was a Caucasian adult living in Nashville, Tennessee, USA. CD4+ T cells were enriched through magnetic negative selection, after which naive cells were positively selected on CD45RA and the remaining negative fraction served as the memory subset. After blood collection by leukapheresis, PBMCs were isolated using Ficoll-Histopaque density gradient centrifugation and then cryopreserved in the vapor phase of liquid nitrogen. Purity and quantity of every magnetically sorted T cell population were checked by analytical flow cytometry. Genomic DNA was isolated from every sorted fraction and measured by UV absorbance on a Nanodrop 2000c. Using the deep immunoSEQ assay, multiplex PCR amplified TCR CDR3 regions from genomic DNA. Extracted genomic DNA from each cell subset was spread evenly across all wells of several immunoSEQ 96-well plates, with each plate serving as a replicate. For sorted subsets, 200 to 250 ng genomic DNA, equal to 30,000 or so T cell genomes, was loaded into each replicate PCR. Purified libraries were quantified with a Qubit 3.0 fluorometer, sized on a Bioanalyzer 2100, and re-quantified with the KAPA Library Quantification kit. Each immunoSEQ 96-well plate was sequenced on its own single-read 150-cycle Illumina NextSeq 550 flow cell. Per the source publication's procedure: Because the immunoSEQ output held only junctional sequences and lacked quality scores, the filtering could not match the filtering applied to full-length reads. Sequences were annotated with PyIR, a Python wrapper for IgBLAST v1.9, using IMGT germline references to assign V/J genes and CDR3. Reads were removed for weak V/J assignments (E-value above 1e-6), missing CDR3, stop codons, out-of-frame junctions, or ambiguous translated residues. A V3J clonotype was defined by an identical inferred V gene, J gene, and CDR3 amino acid sequence. Percentage overlap between repertoires was calculated by dividing the number of shared unique clonotypes by the size of the smaller repertoire. RTK rarefaction, the Chao1 estimator, and Recon v2.1 estimates of unobserved clonotypes were used to assess repertoire richness. OLGA was used to compute generation probabilities for all TCRbeta clonotypes that the gDNA method yielded from a few donors. TCRdb stores this immuneACCESS table with in-frame sequences only. Part of the clones is absent; in the studies checked, under half of the shortfall reflects unresolved V genes, and no reason is known for the rest. V, J and clone size were drawn from that table, and D and trimming were deduced from the DNA. Present in this sample are 170,000 or so clones, 65% to 80% of which were seen just once. Roughly 10% of the sample lies in the top ten.

The germline V gene specifies SGHRS as CDR1 and YFSETQ as CDR2. V and J are truncated by 4 bases and 12 bases respectively, leaving an intervening sequence of 11 bases. Taken from cysteine to phenylalanine, the CDR3 has 11 residues. CDR3 DNA is the only sequence kept; it has 33 bases, read in frame from the first base. The specimen sequenced was memory CD4+ T cells sorted from blood. Explained via the paper, the cell subset or site label denotes: CD45RA-negative fraction. This TCR came from a young man in good health. The chain uses TRBV5-1 and TRBJ2-1, and TRBD2 may be the D gene, going by 5 matching bases. The encoded CDR3 is CASSARGSQFF. In nucleotide form, the sequence is TGCGCCAGCAGCGCACGGGGATCGCAGTTCTTC.